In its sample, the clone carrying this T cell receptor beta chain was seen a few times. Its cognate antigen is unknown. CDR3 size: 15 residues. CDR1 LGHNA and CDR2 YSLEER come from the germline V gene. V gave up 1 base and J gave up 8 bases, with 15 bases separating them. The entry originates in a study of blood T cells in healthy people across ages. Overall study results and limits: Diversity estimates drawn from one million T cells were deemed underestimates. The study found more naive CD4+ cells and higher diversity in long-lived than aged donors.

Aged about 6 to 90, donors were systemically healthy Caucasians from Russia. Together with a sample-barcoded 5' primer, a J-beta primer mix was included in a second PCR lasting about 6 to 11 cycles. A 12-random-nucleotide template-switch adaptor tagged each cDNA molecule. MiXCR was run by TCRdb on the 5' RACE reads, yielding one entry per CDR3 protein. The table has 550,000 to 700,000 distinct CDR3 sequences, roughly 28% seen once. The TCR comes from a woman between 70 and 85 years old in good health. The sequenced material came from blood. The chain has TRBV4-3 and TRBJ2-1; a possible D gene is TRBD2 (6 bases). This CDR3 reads CASSQGGASRDEQFF. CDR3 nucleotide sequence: TGCGCCAGCAGCCAAGGCGGGGCCAGCCGCGATGAGCAGTTCTTC.